A single count supports the clone carrying this T cell receptor (beta chain). This specimen comes from a study of cytomegalovirus exposure and HLA in healthy donors. Only in-frame clones appear in the TCRdb table, and some are missing; sequencing was by immunoSEQ multiplex PCR. The sample consists of approximately 110,000 clones, approximately 90% of them appearing once. CDR1 and CDR2 from the germline V gene are MNHNS and SASEGT. Deletions cut 6 bases from V and 1 base from J, with 9 bases between. This CDR3 has 14 amino acids. Sequences were obtained from PBMCs. The J gene is TRBJ2-2, the V gene TRBV6-1; D gene ambiguous. The source is a woman younger than 30 in good health and CMV-seropositive. In DNA, the CDR3 is TGTGCCAGCAGCGCCTCAGGGAACACCGGGGAGCTGTTTTTT. It codes for CASSASGNTGELFF.